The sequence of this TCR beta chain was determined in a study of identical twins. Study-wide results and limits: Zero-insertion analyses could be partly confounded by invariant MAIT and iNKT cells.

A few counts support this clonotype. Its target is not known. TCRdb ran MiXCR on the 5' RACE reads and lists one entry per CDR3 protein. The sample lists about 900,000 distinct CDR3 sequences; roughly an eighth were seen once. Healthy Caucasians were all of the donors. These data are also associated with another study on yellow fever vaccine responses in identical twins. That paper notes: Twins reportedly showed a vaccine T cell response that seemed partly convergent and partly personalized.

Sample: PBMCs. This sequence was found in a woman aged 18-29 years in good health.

CDR3 amino acids: CASSSGRVPGELFF. In nucleotides, the CDR3 is TGTGCCAGTAGTAGCGGGAGGGTTCCCGGGGAGCTGTTTTTT. V gene TRBV19 combines with J gene TRBJ2-2, with TRBD2 matching 9 bases. V shed 4 bases and J 6 bases; nucleotides not matched to a gene: 3. The CDR3 consists of 14 residues. Germline V CDR1 and CDR2: LNHDA, SQIVND (reference sequence).